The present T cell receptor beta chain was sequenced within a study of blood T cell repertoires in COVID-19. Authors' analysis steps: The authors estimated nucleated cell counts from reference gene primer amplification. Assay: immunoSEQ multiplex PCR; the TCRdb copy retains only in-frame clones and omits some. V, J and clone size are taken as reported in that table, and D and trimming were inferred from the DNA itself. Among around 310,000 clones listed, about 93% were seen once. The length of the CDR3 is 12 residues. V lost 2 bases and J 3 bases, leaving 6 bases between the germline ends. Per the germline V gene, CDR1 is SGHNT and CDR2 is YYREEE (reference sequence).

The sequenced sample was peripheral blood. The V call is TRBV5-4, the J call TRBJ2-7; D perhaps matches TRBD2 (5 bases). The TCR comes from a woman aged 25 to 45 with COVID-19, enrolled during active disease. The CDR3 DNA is TGTGCCAGCAGCTTCGGAGGCTACGAGCAGTACTTC. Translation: CASSFGGYEQYF.